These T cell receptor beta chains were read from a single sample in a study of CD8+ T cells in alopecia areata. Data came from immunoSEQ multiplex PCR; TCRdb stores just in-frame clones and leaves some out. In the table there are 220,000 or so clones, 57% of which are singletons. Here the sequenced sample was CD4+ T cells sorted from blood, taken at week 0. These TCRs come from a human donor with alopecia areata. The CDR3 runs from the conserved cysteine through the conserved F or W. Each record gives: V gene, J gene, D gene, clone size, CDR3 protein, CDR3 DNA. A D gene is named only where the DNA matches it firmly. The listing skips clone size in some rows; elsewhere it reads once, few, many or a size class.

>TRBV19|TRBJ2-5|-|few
CASSPTGQPQETQYF
TGTGCCAGTAGCCCAACCGGACAGCCCCAAGAGACCCAGTACTTC
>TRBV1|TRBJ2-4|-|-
CTSSQDSGTSYKNIQYF
TGCACCAGCAGCCAAGATTCGGGGACCAGCTACAAAAACATTCAGTACTTC
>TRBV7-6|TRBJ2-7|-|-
CASSLGAATGEQYF
TGTGCCAGCAGCTTAGGAGCGGCCACGGGGGAGCAGTACTTC
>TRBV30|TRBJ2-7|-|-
CAWSYTIISEQYF
TGTGCCTGGAGTTATACTATTATCTCCGAGCAGTACTTC
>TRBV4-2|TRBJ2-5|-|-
CASSQGGSQETQYF
TGTGCCAGCAGCCAAGGGGGAAGCCAAGAGACCCAGTACTTC
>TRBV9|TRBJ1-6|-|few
CASGAQNNSPLHF
TGTGCCAGCGGGGCACAGAATAATTCACCCCTCCACTTT
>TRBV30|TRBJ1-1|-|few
CAWSIRTEAFF
TGTGCCTGGAGTATCCGCACTGAAGCTTTCTTT
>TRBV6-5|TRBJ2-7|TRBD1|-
CASSSTGGPYEQYF
TGTGCCAGCAGTTCGACAGGGGGCCCCTACGAGCAGTACTTC
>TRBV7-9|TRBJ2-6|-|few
CASSPVRAPSSGANVLTF
TGTGCCAGCAGCCCCGTCCGGGCCCCTAGCTCTGGGGCCAACGTCCTGACTTTC
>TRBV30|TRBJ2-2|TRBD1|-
CACTGGASTGELFF
TGTGCCTGTACAGGGGGCGCATCCACCGGGGAGCTGTTTTTT
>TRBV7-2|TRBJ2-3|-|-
CASSLSSGASSTDTQYF
TGTGCCAGCAGCCTATCCTCGGGTGCCTCTAGCACAGATACGCAGTATTTT
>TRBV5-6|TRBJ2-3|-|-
CASTSPPGFTQYF
TGTGCCAGCACCTCTCCTCCGGGATTCACGCAGTATTTT
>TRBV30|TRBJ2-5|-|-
CALNRVEETQYF
TGTGCCTTGAACAGGGTCGAGGAGACCCAGTACTTC